The clone carrying this T cell receptor (beta chain) was detected only once. In the source study's methods: Filtering differed since immunoSEQ provided only junctions, with no quality scores. Data came from immunoSEQ multiplex PCR; TCRdb stores just in-frame clones and leaves some out. The V and J calls and clone size are taken from that table; D and trimming were inferred from the DNA. Here the sample spans roughly 1,600,000 clones, approximately 98.5% being singletons. This record comes from a study of shared clonotypes between healthy human individuals. The sequencing sample was made of naive CD4+ T cells sorted from blood. Subset here: CD45RA+ positively selected. The TCR sequence derives from a man aged 25-45 years in good health.

CDR3 nucleotides: TGCAGCGTTGGGGGACAGGGTGTCTACGAGCAGTACTTC. It yields the protein CSVGGQGVYEQYF. V and J are TRBV29-1 and TRBJ2-7; 9 bases align to TRBD1. This CDR3 has 13 residues. Germline CDR1 SQVTM, CDR2 ANQGSEA. V shed 4 bases and J 3 bases; nucleotides not matched to a gene: 4.